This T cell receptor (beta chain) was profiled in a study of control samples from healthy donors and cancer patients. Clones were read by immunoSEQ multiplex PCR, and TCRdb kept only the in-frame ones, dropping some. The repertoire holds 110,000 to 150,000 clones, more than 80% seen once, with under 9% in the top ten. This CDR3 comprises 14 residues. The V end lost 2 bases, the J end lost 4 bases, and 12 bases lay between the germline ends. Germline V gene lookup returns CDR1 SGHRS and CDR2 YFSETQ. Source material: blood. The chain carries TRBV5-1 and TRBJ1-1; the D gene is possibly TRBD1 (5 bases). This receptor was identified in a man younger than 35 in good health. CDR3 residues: CASSFVGAVTEAFF. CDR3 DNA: TGCGCCAGCAGCTTCGTAGGGGCGGTCACTGAAGCTTTCTTT.